Each of the 20 T cell receptor beta chains below was sequenced from the same sample in a study of patients and donors after allogeneic stem cell transplantation. MiXCR, run by TCRdb on the RT-PCR reads, gives a single entry per CDR3 protein. The table shows over 400,000 distinct CDR3 sequences, with 16% occurring only once. Source material: blood, either unsorted or a sorted T cell fraction (not recorded which). These receptors came from a human donor who was either an allogeneic HSCT recipient or a stem cell or donor lymphocyte infusion donor (not recorded which). It is not recorded whose cells these are; they may come from a transplant donor.

As DNA, the CDR3 is TGCGCCAGCAGCCAAGTCAGCGGGGCCTTTAGAAACACCATATATTTT. Encoded protein: CASSQVSGAFRNTIYF. The V and J genes are TRBV4-1 and TRBJ1-3; TRBD1 might be the D (5 bases). Trimming shortened V by 1 base and J by 5 bases, and 15 bases separated the two germline ends. The CDR3 covers 16 residues. The germline gives CDR1 MGHRA, CDR2 YSYEKL.

J is TRBJ2-3 and V is TRBV12-5; TRBD1 agrees at 8 bases. The CDR3 is made up of 18 amino acids. Germline trimming cut 1 base from V and 4 bases from J; bases unmatched to any gene: 13. CDR1 and CDR2 (germline): LGHNT, FRNRAP. CDR3 loop: CASGLGVRRGQGADTQYF. The DNA for the CDR3 is TGTGCTAGTGGTTTGGGAGTACGGCGTGGACAGGGAGCAGATACGCAGTATTTT.

V and J are TRBV4-1 and TRBJ2-1; D is possibly TRBD1 (6 bases). V was trimmed by 0 bases and J by 0 bases, leaving 9 bases between them. The CDR3 loop spans 16 amino acids. In germline, CDR1 is MGHRA, CDR2 YSYEKL. CDR3 sequence reads: CASSQDQGGSYNEQFF. CDR3 DNA: TGCGCCAGCAGCCAAGATCAAGGGGGCTCCTACAATGAGCAGTTCTTC.

The rearrangement joins TRBV4-3 to TRBJ2-1, with 8 nucleotides matching TRBD1. Losses at the gene ends were 4 bases for V and 8 bases for J; bases not matched to a gene: 7. Per the germline V gene, CDR1 is LGHNA and CDR2 is YSLEER. The CDR3 is 14 amino acids. CDR3 in amino acids: CASSPQDRAYEQFF. CDR3 nucleotides: TGCGCCAGCAGCCCACAGGACAGGGCATATGAGCAGTTCTTC.

Many counts were recorded for this clonotype. CDR3 sequence reads: CASSLGLSQDYEQYF. The CDR3 nucleotides read TGTGCCAGCAGTCTGGGACTTTCCCAAGATTACGAGCAGTACTTC. The rearrangement uses TRBV12-3 or TRBV12-4 and TRBJ2-7; D might be TRBD2 (6 bases). Trimming removed 5 bases at V and 4 bases at J, with 18 bases between. There are 15 residues in the CDR3.

The chain is built from TRBV7-9 and TRBJ2-3, with 7 positions matching TRBD1. The CDR3 has 16 amino acids. CDR1 and CDR2 (germline): SEHNR, FQNEAQ (reference sequence). Trimming took 5 bases from V and 0 from J; bases not matched to a gene: 8. The CDR3 coding sequence is TGTGCCAGCAGCAGCCGACAGGGAGCGAGCACAGATACGCAGTATTTT. Translation gives CASSSRQGASTDTQYF.

V is TRBV18 and J is TRBJ2-7; 10 positions match TRBD1. V lost 1 base, J lost 5 bases, and 5 bases stayed unmatched. CDR3 length: 15 residues. CDR1 is KGHSH and CDR2 is LQKENI in the germline V gene. CDR3 coding DNA: TGTGCCAGCTCACCACTGGGGACAGGGGTCAACGAGCAGTACTTC. Translating gives CASSPLGTGVNEQYF.

In its sample, this clonotype was seen a few times. DNA of the CDR3: TGTGCCAGCAGCGTTGGGACGGGAGGAAACACCATATATTTT. Protein product: CASSVGTGGNTIYF. J is TRBJ1-3 and V is TRBV9; possibly TRBD1 for D (5 bases). The V and J ends lost 2 bases and 4 bases respectively, with 10 bases between them. Germline loops: CDR1 SGDLS, CDR2 YYNGEE. The CDR3 runs to 14 residues.

The CDR3 DNA follows: TGTGCCACCAGTGGCGACACGGGAGGCAGCCTCACTGAAGCTTTCTTT. As protein: CATSGDTGGSLTEAFF. The V and J genes are TRBV24-1 and TRBJ1-1; the D is unclear. There are 16 residues in the CDR3. Germline V gene data show CDR1 as KGHDR and CDR2 as SFDVKD. Trimming took 5 bases from V and 4 from J, leaving 19 bases between them.

This clonotype was seen only a few times. The chain uses TRBV20-1 and TRBJ1-6; D is ambiguous. From germline, CDR1 is DFQATT and CDR2 SNEGSKA (reference sequence). This CDR3 has 16 residues. V gave up 0 bases and J gave up 0 bases, with 9 bases separating them. CDR3 amino acids: CSARDRRDSYNSPLHF. CDR3 bases: TGCAGTGCTAGAGATCGCCGGGACTCCTATAATTCACCCCTCCACTTT.

This clonotype was seen more than once but under ten times. This CDR3 is CSARRNANYGYTF. As DNA, the CDR3 is TGCAGTGCTAGAAGGAACGCTAACTATGGCTACACCTTC. The chain recombines TRBV20-1 with TRBJ1-2; D not certain. Looked up from germline, CDR1 is DFQATT and CDR2 is SNEGSKA (reference sequence). Deletions cut 2 bases from V and 0 bases from J, with 7 bases between. This CDR3 has 13 residues.

The J gene is TRBJ2-5, the V gene TRBV12-3 or TRBV12-4, with 12 bases lining up with TRBD1. This CDR3 region has 16 residues. V lost 2 bases and J lost 4; bases outside the gene matches: 5. CDR3 sequence reads: CASSLTPGQGAETQYF. CDR3 DNA sequence: TGTGCCAGCAGTTTAACCCCGGGACAGGGGGCAGAGACCCAGTACTTC.

The sample holds a few counts of this clonotype. The gene calls are TRBV12-5 and TRBJ2-1; D is uncertain. The germline CDR1 and CDR2 sequences are LGHNT and FRNRAP. The CDR3 is 11 amino acids. V gave up 3 bases and J gave up 9 bases, with 6 bases separating them. CDR3: CASGLRTEQFF. In DNA, the CDR3 is TGTGCTAGTGGTTTAAGGACTGAGCAGTTCTTC. Combining the CDR3 with reference TRBV12-5 and TRBJ2-1 gives the whole variable domain DARVTQTPRHKVTEMGQEVTMRCQPILGHNTVFWYRQTMMQGLELLAYFRNRAPLDDSGMPKDRFSAEMPDATLATLKIQPSEPRDSAVYFCASGLRTEQFFGPGTRLTVL.

This clonotype was picked up a small number of times. The chain recombines TRBV12-3 or TRBV12-4 with TRBJ1-4; D is undetermined. CDR3 length: 13 residues. Trimming left V 1 base short and J 5 bases short, with 5 bases between. In DNA, the CDR3 is TGTGCCAGCAGTTTAGGTACAAATGAAAAACTGTTTTTT. This gives the protein CASSLGTNEKLFF.

This clonotype was seen repeatedly, ten times or more. Germline is not matched at one junction end, which may reflect a read error. The J gene is TRBJ1-4, the V gene TRBV5-1; the D is unclear. Germline assignment: CDR1 SGHRS and CDR2 YFSETQ. The CDR3 loop spans 14 amino acids. CDR3 protein: CASSFGGTNEKLFF. The CDR3 coding sequence is TGTGCCAGCAGTTTTGGAGGGACTAATGAAAAACTGTTTTTT.

This clonotype has at least ten counts. The CDR3 bases are TGTGCCAGCAGCCAAGATGATAACTCTTTGGGCAATGGCTACACCTTC. Protein sequence: CASSQDDNSLGNGYTF. The chain employs TRBV4-2 and TRBJ1-2; D unresolved. With 0 bases removed from V and 6 bases from J, the gap between germline ends came to 17 bases. The CDR3 is 16 residues long. Germline V gene data show CDR1 as LGHNA and CDR2 as YNFKEQ.

This clonotype appeared a few times. This rearrangement joins TRBV19 to TRBJ2-1, with 11 bases matching TRBD2. CDR3 length equals 16 residues. Germline V gene sequence: CDR1 LNHDA, CDR2 SQIVND (reference sequence). Losses at the gene ends were 3 bases for V and 4 bases for J; bases not matched to a gene: 5. Here the CDR3 DNA reads TGTGCCAGTAGTATTAGGGCTAGCGGGAGGTACAATGAGCAGTTCTTC. This sequence encodes CASSIRASGRYNEQFF.

The chain is built from TRBV19 and TRBJ2-2; 7 positions match TRBD1. CDR1 LNHDA and CDR2 SQIVND come from the germline V gene (reference sequence). Trimming removed 3 bases from V and 2 bases from J; junction bases left unmatched: 6. The CDR3 is 16 amino acids. DNA of the CDR3: TGTGCCAGTAGTATTAGAGGGACAGTTAACACCGGGGAGCTGTTTTTT. Encoded protein: CASSIRGTVNTGELFF.

CDR3 in DNA: TGTGCCAGCAAGAATGGGGTTAGCGGGAGCACAGATACGCAGTATTTT. Translating it yields CASKNGVSGSTDTQYF. The chain combines TRBV6-1 with TRBJ2-3; 7 positions match TRBD2. The CDR3 is 16 amino acids. J was trimmed by 0 bases and V by 7 bases; bases with no gene match: 10. Germline CDR1 and CDR2: MNHNS and SASEGT.

This clonotype was seen only a few times. The chain combines TRBV21-1 with TRBJ1-4; the table's TRBD1 call for D was not verified on the DNA. TRBV21-1 is labeled a pseudogene. This CDR3 spans 14 amino acids. The CDR3 coding sequence is TGTGCCAGCAGGGGCAGGGGGATCCCTGAAAGGATGTTTTTT. It specifies CASRGRGIPERMFF.